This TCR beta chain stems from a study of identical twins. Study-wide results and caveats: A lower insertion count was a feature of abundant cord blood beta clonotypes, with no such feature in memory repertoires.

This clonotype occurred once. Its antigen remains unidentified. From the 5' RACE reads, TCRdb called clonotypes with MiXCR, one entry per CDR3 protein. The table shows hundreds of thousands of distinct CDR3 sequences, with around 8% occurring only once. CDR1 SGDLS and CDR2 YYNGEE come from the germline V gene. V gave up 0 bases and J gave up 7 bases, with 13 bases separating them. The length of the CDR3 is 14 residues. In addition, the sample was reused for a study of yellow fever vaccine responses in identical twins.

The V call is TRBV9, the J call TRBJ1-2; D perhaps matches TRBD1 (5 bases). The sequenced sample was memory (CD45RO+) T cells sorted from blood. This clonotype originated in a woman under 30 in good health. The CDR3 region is CASSVVSQGGGYTF. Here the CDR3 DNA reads TGTGCCAGCAGCGTAGTGTCTCAGGGAGGTGGCTACACCTTC.